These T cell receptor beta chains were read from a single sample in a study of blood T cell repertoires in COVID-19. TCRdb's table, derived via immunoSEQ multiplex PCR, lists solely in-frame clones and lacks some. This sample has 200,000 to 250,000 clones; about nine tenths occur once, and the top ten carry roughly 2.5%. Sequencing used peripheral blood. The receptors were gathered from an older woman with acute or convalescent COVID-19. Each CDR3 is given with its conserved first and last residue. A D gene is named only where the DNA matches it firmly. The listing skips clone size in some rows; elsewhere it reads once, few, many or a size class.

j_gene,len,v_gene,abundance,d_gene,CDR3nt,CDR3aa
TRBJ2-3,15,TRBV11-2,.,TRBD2,TGTGCCAGCAGCTTACGGGGGGTTGACACAGATACGCAGTATTTT,CASSLRGVDTDTQYF
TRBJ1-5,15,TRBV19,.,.,TGTGCCAGTAGTATTTGGGGGGGCAGCAATCAGCCCCAGCATTTT,CASSIWGGSNQPQHF
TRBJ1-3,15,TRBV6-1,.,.,TGTGCCAGCAGTGAAGCGGCGGTTTCTGGAAACACCATATATTTT,CASSEAAVSGNTIYF
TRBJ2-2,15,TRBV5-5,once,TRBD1,TGTGCCAGCAGCTTGGGACAGGGGTCCCTTCGGGAGCTGTTTTTT,CASSLGQGSLRELFF
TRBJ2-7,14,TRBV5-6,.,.,TGTGCCAGCAGCCCGGGCTCGGGGGATCGGGAGCAGTACTTC,CASSPGSGDREQYF
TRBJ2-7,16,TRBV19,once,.,TGTGCCAGTAGTATAGCTCAGGGGAGCCAAGCCTACGAGCAGTACTTC,CASSIAQGSQAYEQYF
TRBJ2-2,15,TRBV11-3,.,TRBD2,TGTGCCAGCAGCCTAGGACTAGCGGGAACCGGGGAGCTGTTTTTT,CASSLGLAGTGELFF
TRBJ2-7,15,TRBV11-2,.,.,TGTGCCAGCACCTTGGAGGCAGGGGCAAACTACGAGCAGTACTTC,CASTLEAGANYEQYF
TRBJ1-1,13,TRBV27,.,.,TGTGCCAGCAGTCTAAGACAGAACACTGAAGCTTTCTTT,CASSLRQNTEAFF
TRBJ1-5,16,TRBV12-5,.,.,TGTGCTAGTGGTTTGCCACAGGGTTCGGCCAATCAGCCCCAGCATTTT,CASGLPQGSANQPQHF
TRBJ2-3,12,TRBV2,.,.,TGTGCCAGCATGGGGCTGACAGATACGCAGTATTTT,CASMGLTDTQYF
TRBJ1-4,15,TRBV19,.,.,TGTGCCAGTAGTATAGATCTAGCAACTAATGAAAAACTGTTTTTT,CASSIDLATNEKLFF
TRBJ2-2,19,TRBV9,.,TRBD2,TGTGCCAGCAGCGCCCTAGGGGCTAGCGGGGGGGCGAGGACCGGGGAGCTGTTTTTT,CASSALGASGGARTGELFF
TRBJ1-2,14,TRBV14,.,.,TGTGCCAGCAGCCCCACGGGAGGGTACTATGGCTACACCTTC,CASSPTGGYYGYTF
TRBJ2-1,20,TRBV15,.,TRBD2,TGTGCCACCAGCAGAGGCCGGACTAGCGGGGGGGAGAGCTCCTACAATGAGCAGTTCTTC,CATSRGRTSGGESSYNEQFF
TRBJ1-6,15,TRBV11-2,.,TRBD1,TGTGCCAGCAGCTTCTCCGGGACAGAAGATTCACCCCTCCACTTT,CASSFSGTEDSPLHF
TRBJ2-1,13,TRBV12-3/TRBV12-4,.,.,TGTGCCAGCACTATACTAGGTTACAATGAGCAGTTCTTC,CASTILGYNEQFF
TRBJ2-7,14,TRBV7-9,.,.,TGTGCCAGCAGCTTTAAGTCAGGGACCTACGAGCAGTACTTC,CASSFKSGTYEQYF